The clone carrying this T cell receptor beta chain was counted many times. Its antigen is unknown. The sample belongs to a study of T-cell memory formation after mild COVID-19. Study-level background: TCR clusters were mostly donor specific. Study-level points and caveats: Chiefly within CM and EM were the contracting CD4+ clones; CD8+ ones were within EMRA. Confirmation of SARS-CoV-2 specificity was lacking for second-wave clones peaking day 37.

TCRdb fed the 5' RACE reads into MiXCR, producing one record per CDR3 protein. The sample lists roughly 500,000 distinct CDR3 sequences, just over 20% seen once, with around an eighth in the top ten. Germline lookup yields CDR1 SGHTA and CDR2 FQGNSA. The CDR3 runs 15 residues. V shed 5 bases and J shed 3 bases, with 15 bases lying between them. The clonotype comes from an adult woman who had mild COVID-19 (a few samples of this study predate the infection). Cell type and time point are not known. V is TRBV7-2 and J is TRBJ2-3, with D tentatively TRBD1 (5 bases). Sequenced material: PBMCs or a T cell subset sorted from them (not recorded which). The CDR3 DNA follows: TGTGCCAGCAGCCCCCTCGGAAGGGGAACAGATACGCAGTATTTT. Translating it yields CASSPLGRGTDTQYF.